The 21 T cell receptor beta chains listed next were all sequenced from one sample in a study of T cell repertoires in cytomegalovirus infection. TCRdb called the reads again in MiXCR, with one record for every CDR3 protein. The sample comprises approximately 990,000 distinct CDR3 sequences, roughly 30% of which are singletons, and 13% rests with the top ten. The antigens for these receptors are not known. The specimen comprised cultured CD8+ T cells from PBMCs, sampled from culture after CMV antigen stimulation. These receptors came from a human donor in good health (CMV status not recorded). Some clones in this sample may be carry-over from other donors' samples.

This chain links TRBV7-8 with TRBJ2-5; the D gene is possibly TRBD2 (6 bases). The V end was cut by 7 bases, the J end by 5 bases, with 14 bases between. In germline, CDR1 is SGHVS, CDR2 FQNEAQ. This CDR3 comprises 13 residues. The CDR3 coding sequence is TGTGCCAGCAACCCCGGGGGTCCTGAGACCCAGTACTTC. Protein sequence: CASNPGGPETQYF. Based on the CDR3 plus reference TRBV7-8 and TRBJ2-5, the full variable domain is GAGVSQSPRYKVAKRGQDVALRCDPISGHVSLFWYQQALGQGPEFLTYFQNEAQLDKSGLPSDRFFAERPEGSVSTLKIQRTQQEDSAVYLCASNPGGPETQYFGPGTRLLVL.

This clonotype has only a few counts. This chain joins TRBV6-1 and TRBJ1-5; perhaps TRBD1 as D (6 bases). V was clipped by 6 bases and J by 5 bases, with 17 bases between them. Germline values: CDR1 MNHNS, CDR2 SASEGT. The CDR3 contains 15 residues. The CDR3 DNA sequence: TGTGCCAGCAGGTTTGCCAGGGGCAGGGATCAGCCCCAGCATTTT. Translated: CASRFARGRDQPQHF.

This clonotype was observed a few times. The chain carries TRBV4-3 and TRBJ1-1, with a weak D call TRBD1 (6 bases). The germline CDR1 and CDR2 sequences are LGHNA and YSLEER. V lost 1 base and J lost 7, with 16 bases in between. This CDR3 is built from 15 residues. The CDR3 DNA follows: TGCGCCAGCAGCCAAGTGGCCTTCAGGGGATATGAAGCTTTCTTT. It codes for CASSQVAFRGYEAFF.

This sequence joins TRBV6-6 and TRBJ1-1; D ambiguous. The CDR3 totals 11 residues. The germline V gene has CDR1 MNHNY and CDR2 SVGAGI (reference sequence). V shed 6 bases and J shed 8 bases, with 10 bases lying between them. CDR3 sequence (DNA): TGTGCCAGCAGGCCCGGAATAGAAGCTTTCTTT. This sequence encodes CASRPGIEAFF.

There are a few counts of this clonotype. The V and J genes are TRBV27 and TRBJ2-3; D not certain. Germline CDR1 and CDR2: MNHEY and SMNVEV (reference sequence). Trimming took off 6 bases at V and 2 bases at J, with 15 bases between the two ends. The CDR3 sequence is 15 residues long. CDR3 sequence (DNA): TGTGCCAGCAGCCCGGGCGGCCCATCCACAGATACGCAGTATTTT. It yields the protein CASSPGGPSTDTQYF.

This clonotype has just a few counts. This chain connects TRBV5-6 to TRBJ2-1, with TRBD1 identical over 9 bases. The J segment lost 14 bases and the V segment lost 2 bases, leaving 2 bases of the junction unmatched. Germline CDR1 reads SGHDT; CDR2 reads YYEEEE. CDR3 length: 11 amino acids. In DNA, the CDR3 is TGTGCCAGCAGCTTCGGGACAGGGAAGTTCTTC. It specifies CASSFGTGKFF.

V and J are TRBV20-1 and TRBJ1-2; 7 nucleotides match TRBD1. The CDR3 sequence is 13 residues long. The V gene's germline CDR1 is DFQATT and CDR2 SNEGSKA (reference sequence). V lost 5 bases to trimming and J lost 4 bases; unmatched junction nucleotides: 7. CDR3 protein: CSALGQSSYGYTF. In DNA, the CDR3 is TGCAGTGCTCTGGGACAGTCAAGCTATGGCTACACCTTC.

This clonotype appeared a few times. The chain combines TRBV5-4 with TRBJ1-2; 7 bases line up with TRBD1. This CDR3 has 17 amino acids. The J segment lost 8 bases and the V segment lost 5 bases, leaving 21 bases of the junction unmatched. The germline V gene has CDR1 SGHNT and CDR2 YYREEE (reference sequence). The CDR3 sequence: CASSSRGDSRPLEGYTF. CDR3 coding DNA: TGTGCCAGCAGTTCCCGTGGGGACAGCCGACCTTTGGAGGGCTACACCTTC.

V usage is TRBV5-6 and J usage is TRBJ2-1; tentative D call: TRBD1 (5 bases). V lost 6 bases and J 3 bases, leaving 13 bases between the germline ends. CDR1 SGHDT and CDR2 YYEEEE come from the germline V gene. This CDR3 has 14 residues. CDR3 coding DNA: TGTGCCAGCACCTACCAGGGAAACTACAATGAGCAGTTCTTC. This translates into CASTYQGNYNEQFF.

Details on this clonotype: Possible read error: a much larger clone is one base away. This sequence joins TRBV7-2 and TRBJ1-5, with D tentatively TRBD1 (5 bases). Germline CDR1 SGHTA, CDR2 FQGNSA. This CDR3 has 15 amino acids. CDR3 residues: CANSPYRDEGFPQHF. The CDR3 DNA reads TGTGCCAACAGCCCATACCGGGACGAAGGGTTCCCCCAGCATTTT.

With regard to this clonotype: A read error may explain this, as a much larger clone is one base away. The J gene is TRBJ2-1, the V gene TRBV7-8; 8 bases are shared with TRBD1. The CDR3 sequence is 17 residues long. The germline V gene encodes CDR1 SGHVS and CDR2 FQNEAQ. V lost 1 base to trimming and J lost 3 bases; unmatched junction nucleotides: 8. CDR3 amino acids: CASSLVSRTGLYNEQFF. DNA for the CDR3: TGTGCCAGCAGCTTAGTTTCCAGGACAGGGCTCTACAATGAGCAGTTCTTC.

The J gene is TRBJ2-3, the V gene TRBV7-9; possibly TRBD1 or TRBD2 for D (6 bases each). CDR3 length: 13 residues. V dropped 8 bases and J dropped 7 bases, with 16 bases sitting between them. Per germline, CDR1 SEHNR and CDR2 FQNEAQ (reference sequence). Here the CDR3 DNA reads TGTGCCAGCGGGGGCGGGGAAGGGTATACGCAGTATTTT. It yields the protein CASGGGEGYTQYF.

This clonotype was detected only a few times. This chain uses TRBV6-4 with TRBJ1-5; no firm D call. Per germline, CDR1 MRHNA and CDR2 SNTAGT. This CDR3 has 13 amino acids. Trimming cost V 5 bases and J 8 bases, with 13 bases left between them. The CDR3 protein is CASSPSPEEPQHF. The CDR3, as DNA: TGTGCCAGCAGTCCGTCACCCGAGGAGCCCCAGCATTTT.

J is TRBJ2-7 and V is TRBV7-2; 9 nucleotides agree with TRBD2. This CDR3 has 15 amino acids. Per germline, CDR1 SGHTA and CDR2 FQGNSA. V lost 0 bases, J lost 4 bases, and 4 bases stayed unmatched. CDR3 protein: CASSLAGLAFYEQYV. The CDR3 nucleotides are TGTGCCAGCAGCTTAGCGGGACTAGCATTTTACGAGCAGTACGTC.

The rearrangement uses TRBV9 and TRBJ2-7; no clear D. The CDR3 length is 13 residues. Germline V gives CDR1 SGDLS, CDR2 YYNGEE. Trimming stripped 7 bases from V and 5 bases from J, with 16 bases between. CDR3 sequence reads: CASGTHPADEQYF. CDR3 in DNA: TGTGCCAGCGGAACCCACCCGGCGGACGAGCAGTACTTC.

This clonotype was seen a single time. The CDR3 protein is CASSVVSGGELETQYF. Here the CDR3 DNA reads TGTGCCAGCAGCGTAGTGAGCGGGGGGGAATTAGAGACCCAGTACTTC. The chain combines TRBV9 with TRBJ2-5, with 10 bases lining up with TRBD2. Looked up from germline, CDR1 is SGDLS and CDR2 is YYNGEE. The J segment lost 4 bases and the V segment lost 0 bases, leaving 6 bases of the junction unmatched. This CDR3 spans 16 amino acids.

Regarding this clonotype: This may be a read error, as it is one base from a much larger clone. The chain has TRBV10-2 and TRBJ2-2, with D possibly called TRBD1 or TRBD2 (5 bases each). CDR1 is WSHSY and CDR2 is SAAADI in the germline V gene. This CDR3 has 13 amino acids. Deletions cut 4 bases from V and 3 bases from J, with 6 bases between. The CDR3 region has the DNA TGCGCCAGCAGTGGGGACGACACCGGGGAGCTGTTTTTT. It yields the protein CASSGDDTGELFF.

The V call is TRBV6-1, the J call TRBJ2-1; tentatively, D is TRBD1 (6 bases). Germline CDR1 MNHNS, CDR2 SASEGT. V dropped 8 bases and J dropped 6 bases, with 20 bases sitting between them. This CDR3 comprises 15 residues. The CDR3 DNA follows: TGTGCCAGCTCTGAAAACAGGGAAAGGAGCAATGAGCAGTTCTTC. Translated: CASSENRERSNEQFF.

The V and J genes are TRBV20-1 and TRBJ1-6; D gene unclear. Germline CDR1 reads DFQATT; CDR2 reads SNEGSKA (reference sequence). V lost 2 bases and J lost 13, with 12 bases in between. This CDR3 is built from 12 residues. The CDR3 region is CSARRFDSPLHF. The CDR3 DNA follows: TGCAGTGCTAGACGCTTCGACTCTCCCCTCCACTTT.

This clonotype was seen more than once but under ten times. The CDR3 loop reads CASSEWDRGENQPQHF. The DNA for the CDR3 is TGTGCCAGCAGTGAATGGGACAGGGGAGAAAATCAGCCCCAGCATTTT. V usage is TRBV6-1 and J usage is TRBJ1-5, with TRBD1 matching over 10 bases. CDR1 and CDR2 (germline): MNHNS, SASEGT. The CDR3 has 16 residues. The ends lost 2 bases at V and 4 bases at J; junction bases unmatched: 5.

Many counts were recorded for this clonotype. The rearrangement links TRBV2 to TRBJ1-1; no definite D call. This CDR3 has 12 amino acids. V lost 4 bases to trimming and J lost 0 bases, with 3 bases between them. CDR1 and CDR2 from the germline V gene are SNHLY and FYNNEI. CDR3 protein: CASSGLNTEAFF. In DNA form, the CDR3 reads TGTGCCAGCAGTGGTTTGAACACTGAAGCTTTCTTT. Full variable domain (outside the CDR3, taken from reference TRBV2 and TRBJ1-1): EPEVTQTPSHQVTQMGQEVILRCVPISNHLYFYWYRQILGQKVEFLVSFYNNEISEKSEIFDDQFSVERPDGSNFTLKIRSTKLEDSAMYFCASSGLNTEAFFGQGTRLTVV.